The present TCR beta chain was sequenced within a study of shared clonotypes between healthy human individuals. Study-wide results and caveats: In the sorted subsets, rarefaction showed sequencing was incomplete despite large depth.

Recent vaccinations or acute infections were absent in the healthy HIV-negative adult donors. Of note for this clone: What it binds is unknown.

The V end was cut by 1 base, the J end by 5 bases, with 9 bases between. This CDR3 comprises 13 residues. Germline V gene sequence: CDR1 SGHDT, CDR2 YYEEEE. The test was conducted at deep level. Assay: immunoSEQ multiplex PCR; the TCRdb copy retains only in-frame clones and omits some. The profile shows about 2.5 million clones, about nine tenths of them singletons. The TCR sequence derives from a man between 18 and 35 years old in good health. Some clones in this sample may be carry-over from other donors' samples. This chain uses TRBV5-6 with TRBJ2-5; no definite D call. Sequencing was performed on naive CD4+ T cells from PBMCs. The subset: CD45RA+ positively selected. CDR3: CASSLSNRETQYF. DNA for the CDR3: TGTGCCAGCAGCTTGTCTAATCGGGAGACCCAGTACTTC.